Each of the 5 T cell receptor beta chains below was sequenced from the same sample in a study of T cell clonality in common variable immunodeficiency. Repertoires were generated with immunoSEQ multiplex PCR, while TCRdb's copy carries only in-frame clones and drops some. Found here are fewer than 12,000 clones, no singletons; the ten largest cover under 7%. Regarding the study as a whole: Fewer deletions and N-nucleotide insertions were reportedly seen in common variable immunodeficiency TCR beta sequences.

These receptors have no identified antigens. Source material: peripheral blood mononuclear cells. These receptors originate from a human donor with common variable immunodeficiency.

With respect to this clone: From the germline J gene comes the end of the CDR3, since the read stops 3 residues before it. The gene calls are TRBV7-9 and TRBJ2-7; TRBD2 aligns across 9 bases. The CDR3 sequence is 15 residues long. J lost 3 bases, V lost 3 bases, and 6 bases had no gene match. Germline CDR1 is SEHNR and CDR2 is FQNEAQ (reference sequence). The CDR3 bases that were read are TGTGCCAGCAGCTTCTTAGCGGGAGTTATCTACGAG. The encoded protein is CASSFLAGVIYE. The entire CDR3 is CASSFLAGVIYEQYF.

As to this clone: With the read ending 3 residues before the CDR3 end, the germline J gene is used to fill in that end. This sequence joins TRBV5-1 and TRBJ2-7; 7 bases fit TRBD1. J gave up 3 bases and V 7 bases, and 7 bases lay outside the gene matches. CDR3 length equals 13 residues. Per the germline V gene, CDR1 is SGHRS and CDR2 is YFSETQ. The CDR3 bases that were read are TGCGCCAGCCGCCGGGACAGAGACTACGAG. It is translated as CASRRDRDYE. The whole CDR3 sequence is CASRRDRDYEQYF.

A few counts support this clone. With the read ending 3 residues before the CDR3 end, the germline J gene is used to fill in that end. The chain combines TRBV18 with TRBJ2-7, with TRBD2 identical over 7 bases. This CDR3 is 16 amino acids long. Germline trimming cut 0 bases from V and 2 bases from J; bases unmatched to any gene: 7. CDR1 and CDR2 from the germline V gene are KGHSH and LQKENI. This chain's CDR3 is CASSPPHSGSTYEQYF. The sequenced part of the CDR3 DNA is TGTGCCAGCTCACCACCCCATAGCGGGTCCACCTACGAG.

This clone was counted at least ten times. The CDR3 goes on 3 residues after the read ends, and that part is filled in from the germline J gene. The chain has TRBV2 and TRBJ1-2, with D possibly matching TRBD1 (5 bases). Between the trimmed V and J ends, which lost 8 bases and 3 bases, there was a span of 16 bases. Germline V gene data show CDR1 as SNHLY and CDR2 as FYNNEI. The CDR3 is 14 amino acids. The CDR3 bases that were read are TGTGCCAGCCTCCTCCTAGACAGCTACTATGGC. Translating it yields CASLLLDSYYG. The whole CDR3 protein reads CASLLLDSYYGYTF.

This clone is labeled as medium-sized. The read stops 3 residues short of the end of the CDR3; the missing end is completed from the germline J gene. V gene TRBV5-5 combines with J gene TRBJ1-4; D gene uncertain. The length of the CDR3 is 15 residues. Germline V lookup: CDR1 SGHKS, CDR2 YYEKEE (reference sequence). Trimming left V 0 bases short and J 0 bases short, with 6 bases between. CDR3 amino acids: CASSLARPTNEKLFF. The sequenced part of the CDR3 DNA is TGTGCCAGCAGCTTGGCCCGTCCAACTAATGAAAAA. Full variable domain (outside the CDR3, taken from reference TRBV5-5 and TRBJ1-4): DAGVTQSPTHLIKTRGQQVTLRCSPISGHKSVSWYQQVLGQGPQFIFQYYEKEERGRGNFPDRFSARQFPNYSSELNVNALLLGDSALYLCASSLARPTNEKLFFGSGTQLSVL.